A selection of T cell receptor beta chains follows, all from one sample in a study of response to subunit inactivated influenza vaccine. TCRdb re-analysed the RT-PCR reads in MiXCR, keeping a single row per CDR3 protein. There are approximately 230,000 distinct CDR3 sequences in the sample; 9% to 15% occur only once, and about 7.8% lies in the top ten. This specimen consisted of non-naive T cells sorted from PBMCs, obtained 14 days before vaccination. The receptors derive from a man in his forties or fifties who received an inactivated influenza vaccine. The CDR3 runs from the conserved cysteine through the conserved F or W. D genes are given only for firm matches. Not every row has a clone size; where given, it reads once, few, many or a size class.

cdr3_aa: CSARPVGVTQTQYF; cdr3_nt: TGCAGTGCTAGGCCGGTAGGGGTGACGCAGACCCAGTACTTC; v_call: TRBV20-1; clone_size: -; j_call: TRBJ2-5; d_call: -
cdr3_aa: CASSQEIPPSEQFF; cdr3_nt: TGCGCCAGCAGCCAAGAAATACCTCCCAGTGAGCAGTTCTTC; v_call: TRBV4-3; clone_size: few; j_call: TRBJ2-1; d_call: -
cdr3_aa: CASGGLAGVGEQFF; cdr3_nt: TGTGCCAGCGGCGGACTAGCGGGAGTCGGTGAGCAGTTCTTC; v_call: TRBV2; clone_size: -; j_call: TRBJ2-1; d_call: TRBD2
cdr3_aa: CASSLGTSSSYNEQFF; cdr3_nt: TGCGCCAGCAGCCTAGGGACTTCTAGCTCCTACAATGAGCAGTTCTTC; v_call: TRBV5-1; clone_size: few; j_call: TRBJ2-1; d_call: -
cdr3_aa: CASSYSGGYLGNTIYF; cdr3_nt: TGTGCCAGCAGTTACTCGGGCGGATATCTTGGAAACACCATATATTTT; v_call: TRBV6-5; clone_size: many; j_call: TRBJ1-3; d_call: -
cdr3_aa: CASSSLAATQYF; cdr3_nt: TGTGCCAGCAGTTCTCTAGCGGCGACCCAGTACTTC; v_call: TRBV12-3/TRBV12-4; clone_size: few; j_call: TRBJ2-5; d_call: TRBD2
cdr3_aa: CASTSRRVGNYGYTF; cdr3_nt: TGTGCCAGCACCTCGCGGCGGGTGGGGAACTATGGCTACACCTTC; v_call: TRBV28; clone_size: -; j_call: TRBJ1-2; d_call: -
cdr3_aa: CSARAYTGELFF; cdr3_nt: TGCAGTGCTAGGGCATACACCGGGGAGCTGTTTTTT; v_call: TRBV20-1; clone_size: -; j_call: TRBJ2-2; d_call: -
cdr3_aa: CASSFLGETRYTF; cdr3_nt: TGCGCCAGCAGCTTCCTCGGAGAGACTCGCTACACCTTC; v_call: TRBV5-1; clone_size: -; j_call: TRBJ1-2; d_call: -
cdr3_aa: CASSLVYLGAADTQYF; cdr3_nt: TGTGCCAGCAGCCTAGTATATTTAGGGGCGGCAGATACGCAGTATTTT; v_call: TRBV7-2; clone_size: few; j_call: TRBJ2-3; d_call: -
cdr3_aa: CSVRRTGDTQYF; cdr3_nt: TGCAGCGTTAGGAGGACCGGAGATACGCAGTATTTT; v_call: TRBV29-1; clone_size: few; j_call: TRBJ2-3; d_call: -
cdr3_aa: CASSYSPKGARNEQFF; cdr3_nt: TGTGCCAGCAGTTACTCCCCTAAGGGGGCTCGGAATGAGCAGTTCTTC; v_call: TRBV6-2/TRBV6-3; clone_size: many; j_call: TRBJ2-1; d_call: TRBD1
cdr3_aa: CASSLVGLAGGPYNEQFF; cdr3_nt: TGCGCCAGCAGCTTGGTTGGACTAGCGGGAGGCCCATACAATGAGCAGTTCTTC; v_call: TRBV5-1; clone_size: many; j_call: TRBJ2-1; d_call: TRBD2
cdr3_aa: CASSQGGPLQFF; cdr3_nt: TGTGCCAGCAGTCAGGGGGGGCCTCTCCAGTTCTTC; v_call: TRBV7-3; clone_size: few; j_call: TRBJ2-1; d_call: -
cdr3_aa: CSARVPHGGAGSYEQYF; cdr3_nt: TGCAGTGCTAGAGTCCCCCACGGGGGTGCAGGCTCCTACGAGCAGTACTTC; v_call: TRBV20-1; clone_size: -; j_call: TRBJ2-7; d_call: -
cdr3_aa: CSVVLAGVYEQYF; cdr3_nt: TGCAGCGTTGTGCTAGCGGGAGTCTACGAGCAGTACTTC; v_call: TRBV29-1; clone_size: many; j_call: TRBJ2-7; d_call: TRBD2
cdr3_aa: CASSRDRGAYNEQFF; cdr3_nt: TGTGCCAGCTCACGGGACAGGGGGGCCTACAATGAGCAGTTCTTC; v_call: TRBV18; clone_size: -; j_call: TRBJ2-1; d_call: TRBD1
cdr3_aa: CSARERPGQGVWGEGTEAFF; cdr3_nt: TGCAGTGCTAGAGAAAGACCGGGACAGGGGGTCTGGGGCGAGGGGACTGAAGCTTTCTTT; v_call: TRBV20-1; clone_size: few; j_call: TRBJ1-1; d_call: TRBD1
cdr3_aa: CASSPTSGYNEQFF; cdr3_nt: TGTGCCAGCAGCCCGACTAGCGGCTACAATGAGCAGTTCTTC; v_call: TRBV14; clone_size: many; j_call: TRBJ2-1; d_call: TRBD2
cdr3_aa: CASSWEALSGGYEQYF; cdr3_nt: TGTGCCAGCAGTTGGGAAGCCCTATCGGGAGGTTACGAGCAGTACTTC; v_call: TRBV28; clone_size: few; j_call: TRBJ2-7; d_call: TRBD2
cdr3_aa: CASGEAKGEQFF; cdr3_nt: TGTGCCAGCGGAGAAGCGAAAGGAGAGCAGTTCTTC; v_call: TRBV6-1; clone_size: -; j_call: TRBJ2-1; d_call: -
cdr3_aa: CASSLTAGLSYEQYF; cdr3_nt: TGTGCCAGCAGCTTAACGGCCGGCCTTTCCTACGAGCAGTACTTC; v_call: TRBV11-1; clone_size: few; j_call: TRBJ2-7; d_call: -
cdr3_aa: CASSQDPGVGETQYF; cdr3_nt: TGTGCCAGCAGCCAAGACCCGGGAGTAGGCGAGACCCAGTACTTC; v_call: TRBV9; clone_size: many; j_call: TRBJ2-5; d_call: -
cdr3_aa: CSATHTNTGELFF; cdr3_nt: TGCAGTGCTACGCATACCAACACCGGGGAGCTGTTTTTT; v_call: TRBV20-1; clone_size: few; j_call: TRBJ2-2; d_call: -
cdr3_aa: CASSVTGTGRNEQFF; cdr3_nt: TGTGCCAGCAGCGTCACCGGGACAGGGAGAAATGAGCAGTTCTTC; v_call: TRBV9; clone_size: many; j_call: TRBJ2-1; d_call: TRBD1
cdr3_aa: CSARRSSYEQYF; cdr3_nt: TGCAGTGCGAGACGTAGCTCCTACGAGCAGTACTTC; v_call: TRBV20-1; clone_size: few; j_call: TRBJ2-7; d_call: -
cdr3_aa: CASSLETNEQFF; cdr3_nt: TGTGCCAGCAGCTTAGAGACCAATGAGCAGTTCTTC; v_call: TRBV7-9; clone_size: -; j_call: TRBJ2-1; d_call: -
cdr3_aa: CAWSVSGETQYF; cdr3_nt: TGTGCCTGGAGTGTGTCGGGTGAGACCCAGTACTTC; v_call: TRBV30; clone_size: -; j_call: TRBJ2-5; d_call: -
cdr3_aa: CASSPSGHLLAYGYTF; cdr3_nt: TGTGCCAGCAGCCCCTCAGGACACCTACTCGCCTATGGCTACACCTTC; v_call: TRBV7-2; clone_size: -; j_call: TRBJ1-2; d_call: -
cdr3_aa: CASRSHSYEQYF; cdr3_nt: TGTGCCAGCCGATCCCACTCCTACGAGCAGTACTTC; v_call: TRBV28; clone_size: few; j_call: TRBJ2-7; d_call: -
cdr3_aa: CASSLGLAGGYNEQFF; cdr3_nt: TGTGCCAGCAGCTTGGGACTAGCGGGGGGGTACAATGAGCAGTTCTTC; v_call: TRBV5-6; clone_size: few; j_call: TRBJ2-1; d_call: TRBD2
cdr3_aa: CASSLGGDGNTIYF; cdr3_nt: TGTGCCAGCAGTTTAGGAGGGGACGGAAACACCATATATTTT; v_call: TRBV28; clone_size: few; j_call: TRBJ1-3; d_call: -
cdr3_aa: CASSRGRVYQETQYF; cdr3_nt: TGTGCCAGCAGTCGGGGTAGGGTGTACCAAGAGACCCAGTACTTC; v_call: TRBV7-8; clone_size: few; j_call: TRBJ2-5; d_call: -
cdr3_aa: CASREIARSYNEQFF; cdr3_nt: TGTGCCAGCAGGGAGATCGCACGTTCCTACAATGAGCAGTTCTTC; v_call: TRBV28; clone_size: many; j_call: TRBJ2-1; d_call: -
cdr3_aa: CAILGQGGTGELFF; cdr3_nt: TGTGCCATCCTCGGACAGGGAGGCACCGGGGAGCTGTTTTTT; v_call: TRBV12-3/TRBV12-4; clone_size: many; j_call: TRBJ2-2; d_call: TRBD1
cdr3_aa: CASSPTSGRASDTQYF; cdr3_nt: TGTGCCAGCAGCCCAACTAGCGGGAGGGCCAGCGATACGCAGTATTTT; v_call: TRBV7-8; clone_size: few; j_call: TRBJ2-3; d_call: TRBD2
cdr3_aa: CSARGGGGPDTQYF; cdr3_nt: TGCAGTGCTAGGGGCGGGGGGGGTCCAGATACGCAGTATTTT; v_call: TRBV20-1; clone_size: -; j_call: TRBJ2-3; d_call: TRBD2
cdr3_aa: CASSATGTGWNEQFF; cdr3_nt: TGTGCCAGCAGTGCCACCGGGACAGGGTGGAATGAGCAGTTCTTC; v_call: TRBV27; clone_size: few; j_call: TRBJ2-1; d_call: TRBD1
cdr3_aa: CASSFPHAPDTQYF; cdr3_nt: TGTGCCAGCAGTTTCCCCCACGCCCCAGATACGCAGTATTTT; v_call: TRBV12-3/TRBV12-4; clone_size: many; j_call: TRBJ2-3; d_call: -
cdr3_aa: CASSQSGGGQTDTQYF; cdr3_nt: TGTGCCAGCAGCCAATCGGGCGGGGGGCAGACAGATACGCAGTATTTT; v_call: TRBV3-1; clone_size: few; j_call: TRBJ2-3; d_call: TRBD2